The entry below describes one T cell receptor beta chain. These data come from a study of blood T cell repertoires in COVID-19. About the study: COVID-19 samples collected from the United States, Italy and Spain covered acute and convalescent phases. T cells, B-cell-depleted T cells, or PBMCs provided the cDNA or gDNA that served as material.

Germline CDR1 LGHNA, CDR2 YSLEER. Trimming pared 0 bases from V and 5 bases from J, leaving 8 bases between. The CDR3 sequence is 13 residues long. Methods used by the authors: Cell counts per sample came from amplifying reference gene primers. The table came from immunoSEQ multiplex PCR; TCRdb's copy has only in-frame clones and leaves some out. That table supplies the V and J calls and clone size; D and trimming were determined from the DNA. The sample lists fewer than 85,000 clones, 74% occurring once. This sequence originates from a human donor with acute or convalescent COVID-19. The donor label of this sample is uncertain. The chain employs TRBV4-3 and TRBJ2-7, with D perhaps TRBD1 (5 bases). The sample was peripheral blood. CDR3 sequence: CASSQEVDNEQYF. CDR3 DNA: TGCGCCAGCAGCCAAGAAGTGGACAACGAGCAGTACTTC.